This entry describes one T cell receptor beta chain. Its matching antigen is unknown. This entry belongs to a study of shared clonotypes between healthy human individuals. Across the whole study: CD4 naive and CD4 memory each took three plates per donor, while CD8 naive took two and CD8 memory one. Overall study findings and caveats: Clonotype sharing among donors likely depends on sequencing depth. Several donors held approximately 4.6% of naive CD4 clonotypes in common.

Sorted subsets were amplified in replicate PCRs using around 220 ng DNA, about 30,000 T cell genomes. Profiling relied on immunoSEQ multiplex PCR, and the TCRdb table lists in-frame clones only, not all of them. The sample shows approximately 2.5 million clones, 80% to 95% of them seen only once. In germline, CDR1 is MGHRA, CDR2 YSYEKL. CDR3 length equals 20 residues. V trimming: 1 base; J trimming: 5 bases; junction bases outside the gene matches: 19. The chain combines TRBV4-1 with TRBJ2-1, with TRBD2 identical over 8 bases. The sequence came from a man between 18 and 35 years old in good health. Some clones in this sample may be carry-over from other donors' samples. Sample: naive CD4+ T cells from PBMCs. This sample's subset: CD45RA+ positively selected. CDR3 coding DNA: TGCGCCAGCAGCCAAGGGGCATTGGGACTAGTGGCCGGAAGACACAATGAGCAGTTCTTC. It specifies CASSQGALGLVAGRHNEQFF.